This T cell receptor (beta chain) derives from a study of blood T cell repertoires in COVID-19. Per the original methods: Estimates of nucleated cell counts were drawn from the amplification of reference gene primers. Sequencing used immunoSEQ multiplex PCR; TCRdb keeps in-frame clones, though not all of them. For V, J and clone size, that table is used; D and trimming come from the DNA. The sample has about 68,000 clones; more than 75% are singletons. V dropped 1 base and J dropped 6; count of bases not matched to a gene: 4. The CDR3 is 14 amino acids. Germline V gene lookup returns CDR1 SGHTA and CDR2 FQGTGA.

The rearrangement uses TRBV7-3 and TRBJ1-2; 8 bases line up with TRBD1. Sequencing was carried out using peripheral blood. The receptor was isolated from a man between 50 and 59 years old with active COVID-19. This chain's CDR3 is CASSLNGQGDGYTF. The CDR3 DNA follows: TGTGCCAGCAGCTTAAACGGACAGGGAGATGGCTACACCTTC.